A selection of T cell receptor beta chains follows, all from one sample in a study of T cells expressing NK-cell markers. TCRdb re-called the 5' RACE reads; one entry per CDR3 protein, DNA not given. Its table lists some 440,000 distinct CDR3 sequences. Material: blood T cells: a sorted CD56 or NKG2C T cell subset, CD4+ or CD8+ T cells, or bulk PBMC T cells (not recorded which). The receptors originated from a woman between 45 and 65 years old in good health. CDR3s include the opening cysteine and the closing phenylalanine or tryptophan.

v_gene	j_gene	CDR3aa
TRBV3-1	TRBJ2-1	CASRHRDRYNEQFF
TRBV10-3	TRBJ2-5	CAIRAIASETQYF
TRBV4-1	TRBJ1-4	CASSPVNEKLFF
TRBV5-1	TRBJ2-2	CASSLGPVLGAGELFF
TRBV5-6	TRBJ1-3	CASSRRDSGNTIYF
TRBV5-5	TRBJ1-4	CASSLYWTEKLFF
TRBV27	TRBJ2-3	CASSLSAAPTDTQYF
TRBV25-1	TRBJ1-1	CASSGVGGYTEAFF
TRBV6-2/TRBV6-3	TRBJ2-2	CASRETSVRELFF
TRBV5-1	TRBJ2-7	CASSLDQGPGVEQYF
TRBV5-1	TRBJ2-5	CASSSGGRVWQETQYF
TRBV6-6	TRBJ2-2	CASRKQGAETGELFF
TRBV3-1	TRBJ1-5	CASSQEGGGNQPQHF
TRBV11-3	TRBJ2-4	CASSLGGLAGAKNIQYF
TRBV2	TRBJ2-1	CASSQGWVQNEQFF
TRBV20-1	TRBJ2-1	CSARGGLGTESYNEQFF
TRBV2	TRBJ2-7	CASGENAGAAYEQYF
TRBV20-1	TRBJ1-2	CSARGTGGLFYGYTF
TRBV24-1	TRBJ2-2	CATSRDRGNTGELFF
TRBV29-1	TRBJ2-7	CSVWAHREQYF
TRBV20-1	TRBJ2-3	CSSTGGGEDTQYF
TRBV3-1	TRBJ2-5	CASSQGPSGGIETQYF
TRBV7-7	TRBJ2-5	CASSLVASGGTQYF
TRBV5-1	TRBJ2-3	CASSLAPWKGTSGTDTQYF
TRBV12-3/TRBV12-4	TRBJ2-6	CASSQRRRAGANVLTF
TRBV5-1	TRBJ2-1	CASSLGLAVYNEQFF
TRBV18	TRBJ2-7	CASSPNGPMYEQYF
TRBV4-2	TRBJ2-5	CASSQDAGLVGQTQYF
TRBV25-1	TRBJ2-5	CASSESLLAGGGTQYF
TRBV24-1	TRBJ2-1	CATSDRTGPRGNEQFF
TRBV7-9	TRBJ2-1	CASSPKGGSDHEQFF
TRBV7-8	TRBJ2-3	CASSHTSGRILGTDTQYF
TRBV24-1	TRBJ2-7	CATSDPSTGHYEQYF
TRBV6-5	TRBJ1-1	CASSYSSQGTEAFF
TRBV3-1	TRBJ2-5	CASSQAGPQETQYF
TRBV5-1	TRBJ2-3	CASSLEASGQHTQYF
TRBV11-3	TRBJ2-2	CASRPKGGTGELFF
TRBV20-1	TRBJ2-5	CSALREGRRETQYF
TRBV20-1	TRBJ2-3	CSASPHSSGRTTDTQYF
TRBV5-6	TRBJ2-7	CASSFSHNVGTSGREPYF
TRBV9	TRBJ2-3	CASSVQGDDTQYF
TRBV29-1	TRBJ1-5	CSVGSGDRQPQHF
TRBV5-1	TRBJ2-1	CASRMDSTTDEQFF
TRBV15	TRBJ2-7	CATSQVPGLAGEGQYF
TRBV14	TRBJ2-5	CASSQPGRLETQYF
TRBV9	TRBJ1-3	CASSVGGGNTIYF
TRBV7-2	TRBJ2-7	CASTLRAGDGYEQYF
TRBV6-5	TRBJ1-1	CASSRHGNTEAFF
TRBV2	TRBJ2-3	CASTGQSSTDTQYF
TRBV29-1	TRBJ2-5	CSGHSGRAAGTQYF